This T cell receptor (beta chain) originates from a study of cytomegalovirus exposure and HLA in healthy donors. Turning to the study itself: From HLA-typed donors, an early data release held approximately 85 million unique TCRs. Whole-study findings and limits: TRBV6-2, TRBV6-3 and some other V segments were unresolvable in 87-base-pair reads. Per published accounts, TCR beta sequences correctly predicted the HLA-A and HLA-B alleles of most subjects.

Remarks on this clone: Its antigen is unidentified.

J lost 4 bases, V lost 7 bases, and 6 bases had no gene match. Looked up from germline, CDR1 is MDHEN and CDR2 is SYDVKM. CDR3 size: 14 residues. PCR used 60 Vbeta primers and 13 Jbeta primers. Using immunoSEQ multiplex PCR, the repertoire was profiled, and TCRdb retains in-frame clones only, with some absent. The repertoire holds approximately 220,000 clones, with 65% to 90% as singletons. The specimen sequenced was PBMCs. The receptor comes from a girl between 5 and 17 years old in good health and CMV-seronegative. The J gene is TRBJ2-1, the V gene TRBV28, with 8 bases aligning to TRBD2. CDR3 nucleotide sequence: TGTGCCAGCACCCTAGCGGGCTTATACAATGAGCAGTTCTTC. It translates to CASTLAGLYNEQFF.